Listed here are 12 T cell receptor beta chains from one sample, sequenced in a study of OX40 agonist ivuxolimab in advanced cancers. Assay: immunoSEQ multiplex PCR; the TCRdb copy retains only in-frame clones and omits some. Counted here are about 88,000 clones, approximately 87% occurring once; the ten biggest clones make up about 1.6%. Sequenced here: CD4+ or CD8+ T cells sorted from blood, sampled in a trial of the OX40 agonist ivuxolimab. Source of these receptors: an adult with an advanced solid tumor such as melanoma, head and neck, liver or kidney cancer.

This clone was found once. The CDR3 sequence: CASSPPGANEQFF. The CDR3 DNA reads as TGTGCCAGCAGCCCCCCCGGGGCCAATGAGCAGTTCTTC. This sequence joins TRBV7-9 and TRBJ2-1; tentatively, D is TRBD1 or TRBD2 (5 bases each). The CDR3 sequence is 13 residues long. Germline CDR1 reads SEHNR; CDR2 reads FQNEAQ (reference sequence). The V and J ends lost 5 bases and 6 bases respectively, with 11 bases between them.

V is TRBV6-5 and J is TRBJ2-7; no clear D. Germline CDR1 is MNHEY and CDR2 is SVGAGI. The CDR3 totals 10 residues. Deletions cut 3 bases from V and 6 bases from J, with 3 bases between. The CDR3 coding sequence is TGTGCCAGCAGTTATGGCGAGCAGTACTTC. Translating gives CASSYGEQYF.

This clone was seen more than once but under ten times. This chain links TRBV18 with TRBJ2-1; 8 bases map to TRBD2. This CDR3 region has 15 residues. The germline gives CDR1 KGHSH, CDR2 LQKENI. With 6 bases clipped from V and 3 bases from J, the junction kept 7 bases outside the gene matches. The CDR3 here is CASSPGGADYNEQFF. As DNA, the CDR3 is TGTGCCAGCTCCCCGGGGGGGGCTGACTACAATGAGCAGTTCTTC.

The CDR3 loop is CSVATQSGGGKETQYF. The CDR3 coding sequence is TGCAGCGTTGCTACTCAATCAGGGGGAGGTAAAGAGACCCAGTACTTC. The chain uses TRBV29-1 and TRBJ2-5, with a possible D match to TRBD1 (7 bases). The germline V gene encodes CDR1 SQVTM and CDR2 ANQGSEA. This CDR3 region has 16 residues. Trimming took off 4 bases at V and 3 bases at J, with 21 bases between the two ends.

The V gene is TRBV5-1, the J gene TRBJ2-6; TRBD1 or TRBD2 may be the D gene (6 bases each). Germline CDR1 SGHRS, CDR2 YFSETQ. V shed 4 bases and J shed 0 bases, with 17 bases lying between them. There are 18 residues in the CDR3. The CDR3 loop is CASSPTGTGISGANVLTF. The CDR3 nucleotides read TGCGCCAGCAGCCCAACAGGGACTGGTATCTCTGGGGCCAACGTCCTGACTTTC.

The V gene is TRBV5-1, the J gene TRBJ1-3; tentatively, D is TRBD1 (6 bases). The germline CDR1 and CDR2 sequences are SGHRS and YFSETQ. The CDR3 sequence is 17 residues long. Trimming shortened V by 0 bases and J by 0 bases, and 13 bases separated the two germline ends. CDR3 sequence: CASSLEVGGPSGNTIYF. The CDR3 nucleotides read TGCGCCAGCAGCTTGGAAGTCGGGGGGCCCTCTGGAAACACCATATATTTT.

The table lists this clone with a few counts. The CDR3 protein is CASSLGGASSYNSPLHF. The CDR3 region has the DNA TGCGCCAGCAGCTTGGGGGGCGCGAGCTCCTATAATTCACCCCTCCACTTT. The chain joins TRBV5-1 to TRBJ1-6; TRBD1 is a possible D gene (5 bases). Germline assignment: CDR1 SGHRS and CDR2 YFSETQ. The CDR3 runs to 17 residues. V lost 0 bases, J lost 0 bases, and 10 bases lay in between.

The chain has TRBV7-9 and TRBJ2-1, with D uncertain. Germline CDR1 reads SEHNR; CDR2 reads FQNEAQ (reference sequence). Between the trimmed V and J ends, which lost 7 bases and 0 bases, there was a span of 13 bases. The CDR3 sequence is 15 residues long. This CDR3 is CASTHGVRSYNEQFF. The CDR3 nucleotides read TGTGCCAGCACCCATGGGGTACGCTCCTACAATGAGCAGTTCTTC.

This chain connects TRBV11-2 to TRBJ2-7; 7 bases align to TRBD1. CDR3 length equals 15 residues. With V trimmed by 9 bases and J by 2 bases, 13 bases remained unmatched. Germline lookup yields CDR1 SGHAT and CDR2 FQNNGV. In DNA form, the CDR3 reads TGTGCCAGTGCTTCGACAGGGCCCTCGACCTACGAGCAGTACTTC. Translated, it gives CASASTGPSTYEQYF.

The chain has TRBV7-9 and TRBJ1-6; 9 positions agree with TRBD1. Germline CDR1 and CDR2: SEHNR and FQNEAQ (reference sequence). V lost 6 bases, J lost 7 bases, and 10 bases stayed unmatched. There are 16 residues in the CDR3. DNA of the CDR3: TGTGCCAGCAGTTTAAAGGCCGGGACAGGGAATTCACCCCTCCACTTT. This encodes CASSLKAGTGNSPLHF.

The genes are TRBV6-6 and TRBJ1-5; D is uncertain. Trimming left V 5 bases short and J 0 bases short, with 8 bases between. This CDR3 is built from 14 residues. The V gene's germline CDR1 is MNHNY and CDR2 SVGAGI (reference sequence). In DNA, the CDR3 is TGTGCCAGCAGTCCCGCATATAGCAATCAGCCCCAGCATTTT. Translating it yields CASSPAYSNQPQHF.

The chain combines TRBV19 with TRBJ2-7; D not resolved. Germline V gene sequence: CDR1 LNHDA, CDR2 SQIVND (reference sequence). Between the trimmed V and J ends, which lost 1 base and 0 bases, there was a span of 7 bases. The CDR3 totals 14 residues. This CDR3 is CASSIGASSYEQYF. In nucleotides, the CDR3 is TGTGCCAGTAGTATAGGGGCAAGCTCCTACGAGCAGTACTTC.